This record concerns one T cell receptor (beta chain) sequence. It lacks a known antigen. No base quality information exists; no much larger clone differs at one position. Patients with autoimmune disease history or receiving systemic immunosuppression were excluded from the trial. Peripheral blood for TCR sequencing was collected from all dose cohorts at baseline, on cycle 4 day 1, and on cycle 7 day 1. The samples were taken from a phase I, first-in-human, multicenter, open-label dose-escalation trial of ivuxolimab. Adults with locally advanced or metastatic head and neck squamous cell, hepatocellular, melanoma or renal cell carcinoma were enrolled in the trial. Before TCR sequencing, CD4+ T cells and CD8+ T cells were sorted from peripheral blood as separate populations. The data were obtained in a study of OX40 agonist ivuxolimab in advanced cancers. Regarding the research as a whole: Ivuxolimab was an agonistic, fully human IgG2 monoclonal antibody directed against OX40 (CD134), a costimulatory receptor. Of the roughly 50 dose-escalation patients, hepatocellular carcinoma was present in roughly 19, melanoma in around 15, renal cell carcinoma in 9 and head and neck cancer in 9. The paper covers the monotherapy dose-escalation part of the phase I ivuxolimab trial, which included N = 52 patients. Intravenous ivuxolimab was administered to patients every 2 weeks at six dose levels: 0.01, 0.1, 0.3, 1.5, 3 and 10 mg/kg. In the dose-escalation cohort, 65% to 85% of patients were male, and the mean age was approximately 60 years with a range of about 20 to 90. Partial responses occurred in three dose-escalation patients: two with cutaneous melanoma and one with hepatocellular carcinoma. The point of sequencing TCRbeta in the periphery was to test whether ivuxolimab changed TCR sequence diversity and drove clonal T-cell expansion. Prior anti-PD-1, anti-PD-L1 or anti-CTLA-4 therapy was permitted, and checkpoint inhibitors had been received by more than 35% of dose-escalation patients.

To sequence the TCRbeta CDR3 region, genomic DNA was isolated from the sorted cells. TCRbeta CDR3 regions were sequenced using the immunoSEQ Assay. TCRdb stores this immuneACCESS table with in-frame sequences only. Part of the clones is absent; in the studies checked, under half of the shortfall reflects unresolved V genes, and no reason is known for the rest. This sample holds nearly 60,000 clones; 88% were observed only once. The ten largest clones represent 3.5% of the sample. V loses 5 bases at its end and J loses 2 bases; junction bases beyond the gene matches: 4. The germline V gene specifies SGHTS as CDR1 and YDEGEE as CDR2. The CDR3, cysteine through phenylalanine, is 16 amino acids long. The retained sequence is limited to the CDR3, 48 bases, with the frame set at the first base. The research as a whole found: The antigen specificity of the clonally expanded peripheral T cells was not determined. Low levels of normalized T-cell clonal expansion were also shown by some nonresponding patients. Clonal expansion of both CD4+ and CD8+ blood T cells was observed from baseline to week 6 at doses 0.1 to 3.0 mg/kg. On average, CD8+ T cells showed more expanded clones than CD4+ T cells after ivuxolimab. In partial responders in the 0.1-3.0 mg/kg groups, normalized peripheral clonal expansion was found to be among the lowest, especially among CD8+ T cells.

This TCR came from an adult with an advanced solid tumor such as melanoma, head and neck, liver or kidney cancer. Sequencing used CD4+ or CD8+ T cells sorted from blood, obtained in a trial of the OX40 agonist ivuxolimab. The rearranged chain carries TRBV5-8 and TRBJ2-5, with 15 bases matching TRBD2. CDR3 reads: CASSQGLAGGQETQYF. The nucleotide sequence is given as TGTGCCAGCAGTCAAGGACTAGCGGGAGGGCAAGAGACCCAGTACTTC.